This note documents a single TCR beta chain sequence. The antigen remains unidentified. The assay was immunoSEQ multiplex PCR, and TCRdb's table has in-frame clones only and misses some. The repertoire consists of under 80,000 clones, with 88% occurring once and the leading ten covering less than 20%. This sample was included in a study of T cell responses to AZD1222 COVID-19 vaccine. The study's findings and limits: Among vaccine-associated CD4 TCRs, coverage spanned spike, with dominance at 160-218 and 743-854. Donors were mostly white British, more females; clonal diversity possibly underestimated. Close to half of spike-specific TCRs reportedly recognize unmutated variant regions.

Germline CDR1 SGHRS, CDR2 YFSETQ. V trimming: 0 bases; J trimming: 9 bases; junction bases outside the gene matches: 3. CDR3 length: 13 residues. This chain connects TRBV5-1 to TRBJ2-1; TRBD2 matches at 7 bases. This specimen was peripheral blood, taken on day 0 of AZD1222 vaccination. This TCR derives from an adult in good health. The CDR3 DNA sequence: TGCGCCAGCAGCTTGGTGACGGGGGGTGAGCAGTTCTTC. Its translation: CASSLVTGGEQFF.